The present entry profiles one T cell receptor beta chain with its context. This sample is part of a study of blood T cell repertoires in COVID-19. Germline trimming cut 3 bases from V and 1 base from J; bases unmatched to any gene: 4. Germline CDR1 and CDR2: SGHRS and YFSETQ. The CDR3 totals 15 residues. The protocol was immunoSEQ multiplex PCR, while the TCRdb copy is restricted to in-frame clones and leaves out a portion. Found here are approximately 280,000 clones, less than 85% of them singletons; the top ten hold roughly 2.5%. Assignment of participants to cohorts was predicated upon participant-reported clinical history.

The source is a woman between 50 and 59 years old who had recovered from COVID-19. The genes are TRBV5-1 and TRBJ2-5, with 9 nucleotides matching TRBD1. The sequencing input was PBMCs or T cells enriched from blood (not recorded which). The CDR3 coding sequence is TGCGCCAGCAGCTGGACAGGGGCCATCCAAGAGACCCAGTACTTC. This sequence encodes CASSWTGAIQETQYF.